This TCR beta chain was sequenced in a study of Graves' ophthalmopathy and Graves' hyperthyroidism (dated by TCRdb to 2016 to 2019). Context from the whole study: Stable hyperthyroidism was defined as no progression to ophthalmopathy within 18 months of follow-up. The independent validation cohort included about 19 hyperthyroidism patients plus 17 patients who later progressed from hyperthyroidism to ophthalmopathy. Following sampling, methimazole starting at 30 mg daily was administered to hyperthyroidism patients, and high-dose intravenous methylprednisolone was administered to ophthalmopathy patients. In over 5 hyperthyroidism patients, the T-cell repertoire of thyroid tissue was compared with the T-cell repertoire of blood. To explore V-J signatures that distinguish ophthalmopathy from hyperthyroidism, a discovery set of 100 patients was enrolled, made up of 40 to 45 with ophthalmopathy and fewer than 60 with stable hyperthyroidism. The study used signatures of the TCR beta repertoire to tell Graves' ophthalmopathy apart from Graves' hyperthyroidism and to predict which patients would progress to ophthalmopathy. In total, 135 blood samples were TCR-sequenced: approximately 42 ophthalmopathy, some 75 hyperthyroidism and some 17 hyperthyroidism-to-ophthalmopathy patients.

Hyperthyroidism patients were newly diagnosed, were aged 18 to 65 years, and had a disease duration under 2 months. Anyone with other autoimmune diseases, uncontrolled infections, pregnancy or lactation was excluded from the study. Clinical symptoms, serum thyroxine, TRAb, thyroid ultrasound and orbital computed tomography formed the basis of the diagnosis. Total RNA was extracted using Trizol reagent, and RNA quality was checked on an Agilent 2100 Bioanalyzer. Findings and caveats that apply to the study as a whole: Sample size was not predetermined statistically, and investigators were not blinded to group allocation. In cross-validation, the 13-signature model distinguished ophthalmopathy from stable hyperthyroidism with approximately 90% sensitivity and around 83% specificity, while in the test set the corresponding values were about 79% and 69%. Most expanded thyroid clonotypes with frequency above 0.001 were also detected in blood, suggesting blood repertoires may reflect the thyroid immune response. In validation, the model predicted ophthalmopathy progression with nearly 71% sensitivity and 72% to 80% specificity; approximately 12 predicted patients were CT-confirmed with GO in a median of around 6 months.

The CDR3 numbers 15 residues from cysteine through phenylalanine. Of all the DNA, just the CDR3 is kept, 45 bases in frame from base 1. The V end loses 6 bases and the J end loses 5 bases, and a stretch of 19 bases separates them. CDR1 MGHDK and CDR2 SYGVNS are derived from the germline V gene. For repertoire sequencing, the TCR beta CDR3 regions were amplified from RNA transcripts. HTBI primers and the Qiagen OneStep RT-PCR kit were used in a first-round RT-PCR, which was followed by a second-round multiplex PCR, size selection and purification. Sequencing of the libraries was carried out on an Illumina HiSeq2000 in paired-end mode with 100 bp reads. The source study handled its data this way. Reads were processed with SOAPnuke, discarding reads with adapters, uncalled bases, mean Phred below 15, or no exact constant-primer or identifier match. High-quality paired reads were merged with COPE v1.2.5. Clonotypes were defined as unique nucleotide sequences and were aligned to IMGT TRB V, D and J references using MiTCR v1.1. The analysis was limited to V-J combinations with a frequency above 0.0001, which together covered 98% to 99.2% of repertoires. A TCR clonal expansion and chaos score per V-J combination was defined as the ratio of F50 clonal expansion to chaos observed in the TCRdist matrix. Welch's t-statistics and random forest were used to narrow the features down to more than 10 V-J combinations, which were then fed into a naive Bayes classifier. Thyroid-blood repertoire similarity was quantified with the Morisita-Horn index. TCRdb redid the processing of the public reads, applying fastp at Q25 and MiXCR, and retained in-frame beta chains. Every CDR3 protein is listed once, alongside the most common genes and DNA of its rows. TCRdb, rather than the study authors, made the V and J calls. This sample lists about 1.2 million distinct CDR3 sequences; about 35% were detected once. Over 8.5% of the sample rests with the top ten.

As to this clonotype: Its recognized antigen is unknown. No clone much larger than this one lies a single base away; base qualities are absent.

The TCR comes from an adult man with Graves' hyperthyroidism. This sequence uses TRBV25-1 and TRBJ2-5; TRBD2 could be the D gene, as 6 bases match. Sequencing used peripheral blood or thyroid tissue (not recorded which). The CDR3 protein sequence reads: CASREAVRGQETQYF. At the DNA level, the sequence is TGTGCCAGCAGGGAAGCGGTGCGGGGCCAGGAGACCCAGTACTTC.